This TCR beta chain derives from a study of blood T cell repertoires in COVID-19. Turning to the study itself: Whether acute or convalescent, the COVID-19 samples came from the United States, Italy and Spain.

CDR1 is SGHNT, CDR2 YENEEA, per germline. The ends were cut back, 5 bases at V and 1 base at J, with 9 bases in the middle. There are 14 residues in the CDR3. TCRdb's table, derived via immunoSEQ multiplex PCR, lists solely in-frame clones and lacks some. This repertoire shows some 50,000 clones, 90% found once; its top ten account for approximately 6.2%. The chain recombines TRBV11-3 with TRBJ1-3; D not resolved. Sequenced material: peripheral blood. The sequence came from a middle-aged man with acute or convalescent COVID-19. CDR3 sequence reads: CASSRRESGNTIYF. CDR3 sequence (DNA): TGTGCCAGCAGCCGTAGGGAGTCTGGAAACACCATATATTTT.